Listed below are T cell receptor beta chains from one sample, sequenced in a study of prognosis after radiotherapy for stage I lung cancer. TCRdb independently ran MiXCR on the multiplex PCR reads; one entry per CDR3 protein. The sample lists tens of thousands of distinct CDR3 sequences, more than 20% occurring once. The source material was PBMCs, sampled before or after stereotactic body radiation therapy (not recorded which). These receptors all come from a donor over 45 with non-small cell lung cancer. Both conserved end residues are part of each CDR3. The order of the fields is D gene, V gene, J gene, CDR3 length, clone size, CDR3 protein, CDR3 DNA. The D gene is left open where the match is weak. Only part of the rows carry a size: once, few, many, or a class if the clone is expanded.

D gene: -; V gene: TRBV6-1; J gene: TRBJ2-6; CDR3 length: 14; clone size: many; CDR3 protein: CASSIISGANVLTF; CDR3 DNA: TGTGCCAGCAGTATAATCTCTGGGGCCAACGTCCTGACTTTC
D gene: TRBD2; V gene: TRBV7-2; J gene: TRBJ2-5; CDR3 length: 15; clone size: many; CDR3 protein: CASSSLAGGQETQYF; CDR3 DNA: TGTGCCAGCAGCTCCCTAGCGGGGGGGCAAGAGACCCAGTACTTC
D gene: TRBD1; V gene: TRBV5-1; J gene: TRBJ1-3; CDR3 length: 18; clone size: many; CDR3 protein: CASSLGATGQISGNTIYF; CDR3 DNA: TGCGCCAGCAGCTTGGGGGCTACGGGACAGATCTCTGGAAACACCATATATTTT
D gene: TRBD1; V gene: TRBV7-3; J gene: TRBJ2-1; CDR3 length: 16; clone size: many; CDR3 protein: CASRDPGQGSYNEQFF; CDR3 DNA: TGTGCCAGCAGGGATCCGGGACAGGGTTCCTACAATGAGCAGTTCTTC
D gene: -; V gene: TRBV6-5; J gene: TRBJ2-7; CDR3 length: 13; clone size: many; CDR3 protein: CASSYSGFYEQYF; CDR3 DNA: TGTGCCAGCAGTTATTCAGGGTTCTACGAGCAGTACTTC
D gene: -; V gene: TRBV2; J gene: TRBJ1-4; CDR3 length: 14; clone size: many; CDR3 protein: CASSDAGPNEKLFF; CDR3 DNA: TGTGCCAGCAGTGATGCAGGCCCCAATGAAAAACTGTTTTTT
D gene: -; V gene: TRBV7-6; J gene: TRBJ2-5; CDR3 length: 12; clone size: many; CDR3 protein: CASSLAPETQYF; CDR3 DNA: TGTGCCAGCAGCCTAGCCCCAGAGACCCAGTACTTC
D gene: TRBD2; V gene: TRBV20-1; J gene: TRBJ2-3; CDR3 length: 18; clone size: many; CDR3 protein: CSARPGTSGGAWADTQYF; CDR3 DNA: TGCAGTGCTAGACCCGGGACTAGCGGGGGGGCCTGGGCAGATACGCAGTATTTT
D gene: -; V gene: TRBV6-1; J gene: TRBJ2-5; CDR3 length: 17; clone size: many; CDR3 protein: CASSGRETGWYQETQYF; CDR3 DNA: TGTGCCAGCAGTGGGAGAGAGACAGGATGGTACCAAGAGACCCAGTACTTC
D gene: -; V gene: TRBV14; J gene: TRBJ2-1; CDR3 length: 13; clone size: many; CDR3 protein: CASSQLARDPPFF; CDR3 DNA: TGTGCCAGCAGCCAACTGGCCCGGGACCCCCCGTTCTTC
D gene: TRBD1; V gene: TRBV18; J gene: TRBJ1-2; CDR3 length: 15; clone size: many; CDR3 protein: CASSPTGQGFYGYTF; CDR3 DNA: TGTGCCAGCTCACCGACGGGACAGGGTTTTTATGGCTACACCTTC
D gene: TRBD2; V gene: TRBV28; J gene: TRBJ2-3; CDR3 length: 13; clone size: many; CDR3 protein: CAGRGSSGDTQYF; CDR3 DNA: TGTGCCGGACGCGGGAGCTCAGGAGATACGCAGTATTTT
D gene: TRBD2; V gene: TRBV12-3/TRBV12-4; J gene: TRBJ2-5; CDR3 length: 15; clone size: many; CDR3 protein: CASSFQAGRGETQYF; CDR3 DNA: TGTGCCAGCAGTTTCCAAGCGGGGCGAGGGGAGACCCAGTACTTC
D gene: TRBD2; V gene: TRBV19; J gene: TRBJ2-3; CDR3 length: 14; clone size: many; CDR3 protein: CASSPGLLTDTQYF; CDR3 DNA: TGTGCCAGTAGTCCGGGACTACTCACAGATACGCAGTATTTT
D gene: TRBD1; V gene: TRBV6-1; J gene: TRBJ1-2; CDR3 length: 15; clone size: -; CDR3 protein: CANSVKTGGGYGYTF; CDR3 DNA: TGTGCCAACAGTGTAAAAACAGGGGGTGGCTATGGCTACACCTTC
D gene: -; V gene: TRBV20-1; J gene: TRBJ1-2; CDR3 length: 12; clone size: many; CDR3 protein: CSASPGALGYTF; CDR3 DNA: TGCAGTGCTAGTCCGGGCGCACTGGGCTACACCTTC
D gene: TRBD2; V gene: TRBV7-9; J gene: TRBJ2-7; CDR3 length: 13; clone size: many; CDR3 protein: CASSTREPGLARF; CDR3 DNA: TGTGCCAGCAGCACAAGGGAACCGGGACTAGCGCGATTC
D gene: -; V gene: TRBV6-2/TRBV6-3; J gene: TRBJ2-7; CDR3 length: 13; clone size: many; CDR3 protein: CASRSDSSYEQYF; CDR3 DNA: TGTGCCAGCAGGTCGGACAGCTCCTACGAGCAGTACTTC
D gene: TRBD2; V gene: TRBV2; J gene: TRBJ2-2; CDR3 length: 15; clone size: many; CDR3 protein: CASSVRLAGAGELFF; CDR3 DNA: TGTGCCAGCTCGGTCCGGCTAGCGGGGGCCGGGGAGCTGTTTTTT
D gene: TRBD1; V gene: TRBV12-3/TRBV12-4; J gene: TRBJ2-7; CDR3 length: 14; clone size: -; CDR3 protein: CASTKMQGADDQYF; CDR3 DNA: TGTGCCAGCACCAAGATGCAGGGGGCCGACGATCAGTACTTC
D gene: TRBD2; V gene: TRBV7-3; J gene: TRBJ2-1; CDR3 length: 15; clone size: many; CDR3 protein: CASSLRLAGFNEQFF; CDR3 DNA: TGTGCCAGCAGCTTAAGGCTAGCGGGGTTCAATGAGCAGTTCTTC
D gene: -; V gene: TRBV6-1; J gene: TRBJ2-1; CDR3 length: 15; clone size: many; CDR3 protein: CASSEQIFSYNEQFF; CDR3 DNA: TGTGCCAGCAGTGAACAGATCTTCTCCTACAATGAGCAGTTCTTC
D gene: -; V gene: TRBV6-2/TRBV6-3; J gene: TRBJ1-1; CDR3 length: 13; clone size: many; CDR3 protein: CASSYLRAAEAFF; CDR3 DNA: TGTGCCAGCAGTTACCTCAGGGCGGCTGAAGCTTTCTTT
D gene: -; V gene: TRBV6-1; J gene: TRBJ2-3; CDR3 length: 14; clone size: many; CDR3 protein: CASQKGWGTDTQYF; CDR3 DNA: TGTGCCAGCCAGAAGGGGTGGGGCACAGATACGCAGTATTTT
D gene: -; V gene: TRBV11-3; J gene: TRBJ2-2; CDR3 length: 17; clone size: many; CDR3 protein: CASSSGSRSLDTGELFF; CDR3 DNA: TGTGCCAGCAGCTCTGGGTCGCGGTCGTTGGACACCGGGGAGCTGTTTTTT
D gene: TRBD2; V gene: TRBV20-1; J gene: TRBJ2-2; CDR3 length: 16; clone size: many; CDR3 protein: CSARRTHGGGDGELFF; CDR3 DNA: TGCAGTGCTAGAAGAACGCATGGGGGGGGGGACGGGGAGCTGTTTTTT
D gene: TRBD2; V gene: TRBV4-2; J gene: TRBJ2-3; CDR3 length: 18; clone size: many; CDR3 protein: CASSRRGLTAGVEDTQYF; CDR3 DNA: TGTGCCAGCAGCCGCCGAGGGCTTACCGCGGGGGTAGAGGATACGCAGTATTTT
D gene: -; V gene: TRBV19; J gene: TRBJ1-3; CDR3 length: 15; clone size: many; CDR3 protein: CASSVRLDSGNTIYF; CDR3 DNA: TGTGCCAGTAGTGTGAGGCTCGACTCTGGAAACACCATATATTTT
D gene: TRBD1; V gene: TRBV30; J gene: TRBJ2-7; CDR3 length: 14; clone size: many; CDR3 protein: CAWSRMGQGVEQYF; CDR3 DNA: TGTGCCTGGAGCCGCATGGGACAGGGTGTCGAGCAGTACTTC
D gene: -; V gene: TRBV29-1; J gene: TRBJ2-1; CDR3 length: 12; clone size: many; CDR3 protein: CSASTGYNEQFF; CDR3 DNA: TGCAGCGCCTCCACAGGGTACAATGAGCAGTTCTTC
D gene: -; V gene: TRBV6-2/TRBV6-3; J gene: TRBJ2-3; CDR3 length: 13; clone size: medium-sized; CDR3 protein: CASSEQGADTQYF; CDR3 DNA: TGTGCCAGCAGCGAACAGGGAGCAGATACGCAGTATTTT
D gene: TRBD2; V gene: TRBV3-1; J gene: TRBJ2-1; CDR3 length: 15; clone size: -; CDR3 protein: CASSQGLAGGNEQFF; CDR3 DNA: TGTGCCAGCAGCCAAGGACTAGCGGGGGGGAATGAGCAGTTCTTC
D gene: -; V gene: TRBV2; J gene: TRBJ2-7; CDR3 length: 14; clone size: many; CDR3 protein: CASPVGGNSYEQYF; CDR3 DNA: TGTGCCAGTCCCGTGGGGGGAAACTCCTACGAGCAGTACTTC
D gene: -; V gene: TRBV20-1; J gene: TRBJ1-1; CDR3 length: 14; clone size: many; CDR3 protein: CSARDRRGNTEAFF; CDR3 DNA: TGCAGTGCTAGAGATCGGAGGGGTAACACTGAAGCTTTCTTT
D gene: TRBD2; V gene: TRBV28; J gene: TRBJ2-1; CDR3 length: 16; clone size: -; CDR3 protein: CASSSGTSGRMNEQFF; CDR3 DNA: TGTGCCAGCAGTTCTGGGACTAGCGGGAGGATGAATGAGCAGTTCTTC
D gene: -; V gene: TRBV6-1; J gene: TRBJ1-5; CDR3 length: 14; clone size: many; CDR3 protein: CASGRSGPNQPQHF; CDR3 DNA: TGTGCCAGCGGTCGTTCGGGGCCCAATCAGCCCCAGCATTTT
D gene: TRBD1; V gene: TRBV7-6; J gene: TRBJ1-2; CDR3 length: 14; clone size: -; CDR3 protein: CASRPGTGGHGYTF; CDR3 DNA: TGTGCCAGCAGGCCCGGGACAGGGGGCCATGGCTACACCTTC
D gene: -; V gene: TRBV18; J gene: TRBJ2-3; CDR3 length: 16; clone size: many; CDR3 protein: CASSPNTGGSTDTQYF; CDR3 DNA: TGTGCCAGCTCACCAAACACAGGCGGCTCCACAGATACGCAGTATTTT
D gene: -; V gene: TRBV7-3; J gene: TRBJ2-3; CDR3 length: 17; clone size: many; CDR3 protein: CASSSRPTGLLTDTQYF; CDR3 DNA: TGTGCCAGCAGCTCCCGCCCTACAGGGCTCCTTACAGATACGCAGTATTTT
D gene: -; V gene: TRBV7-2; J gene: TRBJ1-3; CDR3 length: 15; clone size: many; CDR3 protein: CASSLAEFSGNTIYF; CDR3 DNA: TGTGCCAGCAGCTTAGCGGAGTTCTCTGGAAACACCATATATTTT
D gene: -; V gene: TRBV5-1; J gene: TRBJ2-1; CDR3 length: 13; clone size: many; CDR3 protein: CASSEGRYNEQFF; CDR3 DNA: TGCGCCAGCAGCGAGGGACGTTACAATGAGCAGTTCTTC
D gene: -; V gene: TRBV18; J gene: TRBJ1-6; CDR3 length: 13; clone size: -; CDR3 protein: CARSSKENSPLHF; CDR3 DNA: TGTGCCAGATCATCCAAGGAGAATTCACCCCTCCACTTT
D gene: -; V gene: TRBV20-1; J gene: TRBJ2-7; CDR3 length: 12; clone size: many; CDR3 protein: CSARGHLYEQYF; CDR3 DNA: TGCAGTGCAAGAGGACACTTATACGAGCAGTACTTC
D gene: -; V gene: TRBV20-1; J gene: TRBJ1-2; CDR3 length: 11; clone size: many; CDR3 protein: CSARVGGGYTF; CDR3 DNA: TGCAGTGCTAGAGTAGGGGGTGGCTACACCTTC
D gene: TRBD1; V gene: TRBV12-3/TRBV12-4; J gene: TRBJ2-6; CDR3 length: 18; clone size: many; CDR3 protein: CASSLSGTGLSGANVLTF; CDR3 DNA: TGTGCCAGCAGTCTCTCCGGGACAGGGCTCTCTGGGGCCAACGTCCTGACTTTC